Shown below are 26 T cell receptor beta chains from a single sample sequenced in a study of blood T cell repertoires in COVID-19. Generated by immunoSEQ multiplex PCR, the TCRdb table keeps only in-frame clones and is missing some. The sample shows about 65,000 clones, roughly four fifths of them seen only once. The sequencing input was peripheral blood. These receptors all stem from a man aged 50 to 59 with COVID-19, enrolled during active disease.

This chain uses TRBV12-3 or TRBV12-4 with TRBJ2-2, with 8 bases lining up with TRBD1. The CDR3 runs 13 residues. The J segment lost 6 bases and the V segment lost 5 bases, leaving 2 bases of the junction unmatched. CDR3 protein: CASSQTGAGELFF. CDR3 nucleotides: TGTGCCAGCAGTCAGACAGGGGCCGGGGAGCTGTTTTTT.

This rearrangement joins TRBV3-1 (or the pseudogene TRBV3-2) to TRBJ2-3, with TRBD2 identical over 11 bases. Per germline, CDR1 LGHDT and CDR2 YNNKEL (reference sequence). CDR3 size: 16 residues. The J segment lost 8 bases and the V segment lost 0 bases, leaving 7 bases of the junction unmatched. The CDR3 sequence is CASSQELAGERGTQYF. The CDR3 DNA follows: TGTGCCAGCAGCCAAGAACTAGCGGGGGAAAGGGGTACGCAGTATTTT.

The V and J genes are TRBV6-5 and TRBJ2-2; 10 nucleotides align to TRBD1. Germline CDR1 and CDR2: MNHEY and SVGAGI. This CDR3 region has 15 residues. Trimming took 5 bases from V and 7 from J; bases not matched to a gene: 7. CDR3 in amino acids: CASSTRDRGVGELFF. Here the CDR3 DNA reads TGTGCCAGCAGTACCCGGGACAGGGGTGTCGGGGAGCTGTTTTTT.

The chain recombines TRBV29-1 with TRBJ2-5; 10 nucleotides agree with TRBD2. There are 14 residues in the CDR3. Germline CDR1 reads SQVTM; CDR2 reads ANQGSEA. After removal of 4 bases from V and 5 bases from J, the junction contained 7 bases not matched to a gene. The chain's CDR3 is CSVGLAGVRETQYF. For the CDR3, the DNA is TGCAGCGTTGGGCTAGCGGGAGTGCGGGAGACCCAGTACTTC.

The V call is TRBV7-8, the J call TRBJ1-3; D gene ambiguous. Germline-derived CDR1 and CDR2 are SGHVS and FQNEAQ. The germline V and J ends were trimmed by 0 bases and 0 bases, with 18 bases remaining between them. CDR3 length: 19 residues. CDR3 in amino acids: CASSLALVRGPGSGNTIYF. Here the CDR3 DNA reads TGTGCCAGCAGCTTAGCGCTAGTTCGCGGCCCCGGCTCTGGAAACACCATATATTTT.

The rearrangement joins TRBV7-2 to TRBJ1-1; D is unclear. In germline, CDR1 is SGHTA, CDR2 FQGNSA. The CDR3 contains 14 residues. Trimming removed 3 bases at V and 4 bases at J, with 12 bases between. The CDR3 sequence: CASSFQSEVTEAFF. The CDR3 region has the DNA TGTGCCAGCAGCTTCCAGAGTGAGGTCACTGAAGCTTTCTTT.

V is TRBV25-1 and J is TRBJ2-7, with D possibly TRBD1 on 5 matching bases. This CDR3 has 15 amino acids. Trimming took 2 bases from V and 3 from J, leaving 14 bases between them. Germline V CDR1 and CDR2: MGHDK, SYGVNS. CDR3 nucleotides: TGTGCCAGCAGTGAACAGGCAAGGGGCAACTACGAGCAGTACTTC. Protein: CASSEQARGNYEQYF.

CDR3 residues: CASSSRQQNTEAFF. The CDR3 region has the DNA TGTGCCAGCAGTTCCAGACAGCAGAACACTGAAGCTTTCTTT. The rearrangement uses TRBV7-2 and TRBJ1-1; D may be TRBD1 (5 bases). There are 14 residues in the CDR3. V lost 6 bases and J 1 base, leaving 12 bases between the germline ends. The V gene's germline CDR1 is SGHTA and CDR2 FQGNSA.

CDR3 sequence (DNA): TGCGCCAGCAGTCTGATGGGGGGAGCAACCGGGGAGCTGTTTTTT. It encodes CASSLMGGATGELFF. V and J are TRBV4-1 and TRBJ2-2; tentative D call: TRBD2 (6 bases). Trimming stripped 6 bases from V and 5 bases from J, with 16 bases between. Germline lookup yields CDR1 MGHRA and CDR2 YSYEKL. The length of the CDR3 is 15 residues.

The chain combines TRBV19 with TRBJ2-3; D not resolved. The CDR3 has 12 amino acids. CDR1 and CDR2 (germline): LNHDA, SQIVND (reference sequence). Trimming pared 5 bases from V and 1 base from J, leaving 4 bases between. CDR3: CASSPGTDTQYF. The CDR3 DNA sequence: TGTGCCAGTAGTCCCGGCACAGATACGCAGTATTTT.

V is TRBV5-5 and J is TRBJ2-1, with D maybe TRBD2 (6 bases). Per germline, CDR1 SGHKS and CDR2 YYEKEE (reference sequence). The CDR3 length is 16 residues. V dropped 1 base and J dropped 0 bases, with 11 bases sitting between them. The CDR3 DNA reads TGTGCCAGCAGCTTGATGGGGGGAAGCTCCTACAATGAGCAGTTCTTC. Amino acid sequence: CASSLMGGSSYNEQFF.

The DNA for the CDR3 is TGTGCCAGTAGTATAAGGCGGGTCCGGGGGGAGACCCAGTACTTC. Amino acid sequence: CASSIRRVRGETQYF. The V call is TRBV19, the J call TRBJ2-5, with TRBD2 as a possible D gene (6 bases). The ends were cut back, 2 bases at V and 5 bases at J, with 15 bases in the middle. The V gene's germline CDR1 is LNHDA and CDR2 SQIVND (reference sequence). CDR3 length: 15 residues.

This rearrangement joins TRBV10-3 to TRBJ1-4, with 7 positions matching TRBD1. The germline gives CDR1 ENHRY, CDR2 SYGVKD. The trim removed 3 bases at V and 0 bases at J, leaving 7 bases unmatched. The CDR3 is made up of 17 amino acids. CDR3 DNA: TGTGCCATCAGTGACCCCGACAGGGCTGCAACTAATGAAAAACTGTTTTTT. Translated: CAISDPDRAATNEKLFF.

This clone has a handful of counts. The chain carries TRBV2 and TRBJ2-5; TRBD2 aligns across 10 bases. CDR3 size: 17 residues. Germline lookup yields CDR1 SNHLY and CDR2 FYNNEI. Trimming removed 7 bases from V and 5 bases from J; junction bases left unmatched: 16. The CDR3 loop is CASKDLVGAGGRETQYF. The CDR3 bases are TGTGCCAGCAAAGACTTAGTCGGAGCGGGAGGGCGGGAGACCCAGTACTTC.

This chain uses TRBV7-3 with TRBJ2-3; 11 bases agree with TRBD2. Per germline, CDR1 SGHTA and CDR2 FQGTGA. There are 14 residues in the CDR3. J lost 10 bases, V lost 5 bases, and 8 bases had no gene match. CDR3 amino acids: CASSRSGRADAQYF. CDR3 bases: TGTGCCAGCAGCCGTAGCGGGAGGGCCGATGCGCAGTATTTT.

This CDR3 reads CATSDYRQGNEQFF. The CDR3 DNA reads TGTGCCACCAGTGATTATAGACAGGGAAATGAGCAGTTCTTC. The chain uses TRBV24-1 and TRBJ2-1, with 7 positions matching TRBD1. Per germline, CDR1 KGHDR and CDR2 SFDVKD. After removal of 2 bases from V and 7 bases from J, the junction contained 4 bases not matched to a gene. CDR3 length equals 14 residues.

This clone was detected only once. The V gene is TRBV3-1 (or the pseudogene TRBV3-2), the J gene TRBJ2-6; 7 bases map to TRBD1. CDR3 size: 18 residues. Looked up from germline, CDR1 is LGHDT and CDR2 is YNNKEL (reference sequence). V shed 5 bases, J shed 1 base, and the junction held 11 bases outside the gene matches. The chain's CDR3 is CASSGGQEVQSGANVLTF. CDR3 nucleotides: TGTGCCAGCAGCGGAGGACAGGAGGTCCAGTCTGGGGCCAACGTCCTGACTTTC.

The chain has TRBV12-3 or TRBV12-4 and TRBJ1-2; possible D gene TRBD1, 5 bases. V lost 6 bases to trimming and J lost 4 bases, with 12 bases between them. This CDR3 is built from 13 residues. The CDR3 DNA reads TGTGCCAGCAGCCGCCCGGGGGGCTATGGCTACACCTTC. Translated, it gives CASSRPGGYGYTF.

V gene TRBV4-1 combines with J gene TRBJ2-7; the match to TRBD1 covers 8 bases. Germline V CDR1 and CDR2: MGHRA, YSYEKL. The CDR3 consists of 15 residues. The J segment lost 4 bases and the V segment lost 4 bases, leaving 9 bases of the junction unmatched. The CDR3 reads CASSLQPGQAYEQYF. The CDR3 DNA is TGCGCCAGCAGCCTCCAACCGGGACAGGCATACGAGCAGTACTTC.

The chain is built from TRBV5-1 and TRBJ2-1, with 15 positions matching TRBD2. There are 18 residues in the CDR3. The V and J ends lost 0 bases and 9 bases, in that order; junction bases with no gene match: 10. Germline V gene sequence: CDR1 SGHRS, CDR2 YFSETQ. CDR3 bases: TGCGCCAGCAGCTTGGTAAGAATGGGACTAGCGGGAGGAGGTGAGCAGTTCTTC. It translates to CASSLVRMGLAGGGEQFF.

The chain recombines TRBV6-1 with TRBJ2-7; possible D gene TRBD2, 6 bases. Per germline, CDR1 MNHNS and CDR2 SASEGT. V was cut by 2 bases and J by 7 bases, with 12 bases left in between. The CDR3 has 13 amino acids. CDR3 protein: CASSELRGREQYF. The CDR3 DNA is TGTGCCAGCAGTGAACTTCGGGGGAGGGAGCAGTACTTC.

The chain has TRBV9 and TRBJ2-3; tentatively, D is TRBD2 (6 bases). The ends were cut back, 1 base at V and 2 bases at J, with 11 bases in the middle. CDR3 length: 15 residues. Per germline, CDR1 SGDLS and CDR2 YYNGEE. For the CDR3, the DNA is TGTGCCAGCAGCGTAAGAGGGGAGGTCACAGATACGCAGTATTTT. Its protein product is CASSVRGEVTDTQYF.

On this clone itself: Other DNA sequences in this sample translate to the same CDR3. The chain carries TRBV27 and TRBJ2-7, with TRBD1 as a possible D gene (6 bases). The CDR3 loop spans 13 amino acids. Trimming shortened V by 3 bases and J by 2 bases, and 8 bases separated the two germline ends. Germline V gives CDR1 MNHEY, CDR2 SMNVEV (reference sequence). The DNA for the CDR3 is TGTGCCAGCAGTTTTGGACAGACCTACGAGCAGTACTTC. It codes for CASSFGQTYEQYF.

In this sample, this clone turned up a few times. The chain carries TRBV4-1 and TRBJ1-6, with TRBD1 matching 8 bases. CDR1 MGHRA and CDR2 YSYEKL come from the germline V gene. V trimming: 5 bases; J trimming: 5 bases; junction bases outside the gene matches: 5. There are 15 residues in the CDR3. The CDR3 DNA reads as TGCGCCAGCAGCGGCAGGACAGGGAATAATTCACCCCTCCACTTT. Amino acid sequence: CASSGRTGNNSPLHF.

The chain has TRBV28 and TRBJ1-2; perhaps TRBD1 as D (6 bases). V was trimmed by 5 bases and J by 7 bases, leaving 11 bases between them. Germline-derived CDR1 and CDR2 are MDHEN and SYDVKM. The CDR3 runs 12 residues. The DNA of the CDR3 is TGTGCCAGCAGTCCAGAGGGGGTTGGCTACACCTTC. Encoded protein: CASSPEGVGYTF.

The V gene is TRBV6-6, the J gene TRBJ2-1; D possibly corresponds to TRBD1 (6 bases). This CDR3 contains 14 residues. Trimming removed 2 bases from V and 3 bases from J, with 8 bases in between. The V gene's germline CDR1 is MNHNY and CDR2 SVGAGI (reference sequence). DNA of the CDR3: TGTGCCAGCAGTTACCGGGACAACTACAATGAGCAGTTCTTC. Its translation is CASSYRDNYNEQFF.